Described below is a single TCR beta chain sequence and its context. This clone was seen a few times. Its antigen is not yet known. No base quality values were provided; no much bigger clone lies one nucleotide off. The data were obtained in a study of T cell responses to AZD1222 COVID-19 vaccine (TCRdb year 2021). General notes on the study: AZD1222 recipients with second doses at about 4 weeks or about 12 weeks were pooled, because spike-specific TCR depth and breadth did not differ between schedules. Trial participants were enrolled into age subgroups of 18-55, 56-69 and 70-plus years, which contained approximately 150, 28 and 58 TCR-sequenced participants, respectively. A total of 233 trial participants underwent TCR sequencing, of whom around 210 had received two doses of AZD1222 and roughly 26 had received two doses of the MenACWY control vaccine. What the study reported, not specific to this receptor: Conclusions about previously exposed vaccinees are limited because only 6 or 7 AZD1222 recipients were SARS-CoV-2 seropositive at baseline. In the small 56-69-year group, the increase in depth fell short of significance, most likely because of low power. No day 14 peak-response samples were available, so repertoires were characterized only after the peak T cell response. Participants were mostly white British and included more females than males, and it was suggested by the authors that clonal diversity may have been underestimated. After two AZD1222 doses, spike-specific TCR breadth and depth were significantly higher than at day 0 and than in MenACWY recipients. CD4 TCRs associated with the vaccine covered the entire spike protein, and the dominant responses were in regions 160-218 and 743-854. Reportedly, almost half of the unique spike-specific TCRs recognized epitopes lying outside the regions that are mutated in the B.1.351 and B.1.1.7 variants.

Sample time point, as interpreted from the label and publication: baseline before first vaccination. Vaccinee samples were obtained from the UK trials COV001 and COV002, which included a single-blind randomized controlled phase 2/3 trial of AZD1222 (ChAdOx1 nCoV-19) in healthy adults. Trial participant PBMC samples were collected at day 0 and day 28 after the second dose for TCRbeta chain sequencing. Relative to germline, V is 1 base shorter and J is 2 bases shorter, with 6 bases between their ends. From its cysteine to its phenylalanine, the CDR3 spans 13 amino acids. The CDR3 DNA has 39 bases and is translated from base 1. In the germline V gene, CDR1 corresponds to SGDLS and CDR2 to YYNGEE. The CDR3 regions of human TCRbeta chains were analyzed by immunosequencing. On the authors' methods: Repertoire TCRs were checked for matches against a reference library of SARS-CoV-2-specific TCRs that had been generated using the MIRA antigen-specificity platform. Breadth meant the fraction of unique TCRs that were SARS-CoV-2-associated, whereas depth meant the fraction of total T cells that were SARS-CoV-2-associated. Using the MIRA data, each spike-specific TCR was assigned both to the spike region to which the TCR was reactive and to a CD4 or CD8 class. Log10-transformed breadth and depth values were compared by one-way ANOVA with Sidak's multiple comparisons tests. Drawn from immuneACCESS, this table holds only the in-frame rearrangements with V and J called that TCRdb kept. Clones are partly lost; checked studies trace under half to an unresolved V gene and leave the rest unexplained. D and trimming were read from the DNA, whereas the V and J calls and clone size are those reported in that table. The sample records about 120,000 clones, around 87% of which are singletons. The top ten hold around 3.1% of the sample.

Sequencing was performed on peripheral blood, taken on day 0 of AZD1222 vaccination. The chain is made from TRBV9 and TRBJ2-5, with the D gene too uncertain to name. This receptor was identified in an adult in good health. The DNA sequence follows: TGTGCCAGCAGCGTATCCGAGCAAGAGACCCAGTACTTC. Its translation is CASSVSEQETQYF.